This section outlines one T cell receptor beta chain sequence together with its context. The antigen is undetermined. Several immunoSEQ plates received, in even portions, the genomic DNA of each subset. This table comes from immunoSEQ multiplex PCR, and its TCRdb copy is limited to in-frame clones, with some not included. The sample has about 2.1 million clones, roughly 95% seen once. Naive CD8 cells, CD45RO-negative and positively selected for CCR7, excluded terminally differentiated effector memory CD45RA+ cells. These data come from a study of shared clonotypes between healthy human individuals. Study results and caveats: Estimated richness values were generally larger in naive subsets than in memory subsets.

Germline assignment: CDR1 MNHEY and CDR2 SMNVEV (reference sequence). V was trimmed by 7 bases and J by 10 bases, leaving 14 bases between them. The CDR3 is 12 residues long. This chain joins TRBV27 and TRBJ2-1, with unresolved D. This clonotype originated in a man aged 18-30 years in good health. Some clones in this sample may be carry-over from other donors' samples. The sequenced material came from naive CD8+ T cells from PBMCs. The CDR3 sequence is CASTSGVHEQFF. The CDR3 DNA reads TGTGCCAGCACCTCAGGAGTCCACGAGCAGTTCTTC.